A selection of T cell receptor beta chains follows, all from one sample in a study of shared clonotypes between healthy human individuals. Sequenced by immunoSEQ multiplex PCR; TCRdb stores in-frame clones only, minus some. The sample lists hundreds of thousands of clones, 70% to 80% occurring once. The sequenced sample consisted of PBMCs. These receptors were obtained from a woman in her 40s in good health. Some clones in this sample may be carry-over from other donors' samples. Both conserved end residues are part of each CDR3. D genes are given only for firm matches. Rows may omit the clone size; those that give it use once, few, many or a size class.

j_call clone_size v_call d_call cdr3_nt cdr3_aa
TRBJ1-5 - TRBV7-2 TRBD1 TGTGCCAGCAGCTTAGGGGACAGGGGAATAGGGCAGCCCCAGCATTTT CASSLGDRGIGQPQHF
TRBJ2-7 - TRBV7-9 TRBD2 TGTGCCAGCAGCAAAAGACTAGCGGGAACTACCTACGAGCAGTACTTC CASSKRLAGTTYEQYF
TRBJ2-5 - TRBV7-9 TRBD1 TGTGCCAGCAGCTTAGCACAGGGGGCCCAAGAGACCCAGTACTTC CASSLAQGAQETQYF
TRBJ2-1 - TRBV7-2 TRBD2 TGTGCCAGCAAGGGACTAGCTGCTGGGGTTGAGCAGTTCTTC CASKGLAAGVEQFF
TRBJ1-2 - TRBV5-1 - TGCGCCAGCAGCTTTTTGAGGCCCGAGGGCTACACCTTC CASSFLRPEGYTF
TRBJ1-5 - TRBV18 - TGTGCCAGCTCTCCCCCGGGGAGCCCTAGCAATCAGCCCCAGCATTTT CASSPPGSPSNQPQHF
TRBJ1-2 - TRBV11-2 - TGTGCCAGCAGCGTAACAGCAAACTATGGCTACACCTTC CASSVTANYGYTF
TRBJ2-3 - TRBV7-9 TRBD2 TGTGCCAGCAGCTACCCGGGACTAGCGGGAGGGAAAGATACGCAGTATTTT CASSYPGLAGGKDTQYF
TRBJ2-7 - TRBV5-4 - TGTGCCAGCAGCTCCGGGGGCAGCTCCTACGAGCAGTACTTC CASSSGGSSYEQYF
TRBJ2-7 - TRBV30 TRBD1 TGTGCCTGGAGTCCGGGACAGGGGATTGCCGAGCAGTACTTC CAWSPGQGIAEQYF
TRBJ2-5 - TRBV5-6 TRBD2 TGTGCCAGCAGCTTAGTTGGCGGGAGGAGAGAGACCCAGTACTTC CASSLVGGRRETQYF
TRBJ2-7 - TRBV19 TRBD2 TGTGCCAGTAGTATCCGACTAGCGTCCTACGAGCAGTACTTC CASSIRLASYEQYF
TRBJ1-1 - TRBV7-2 - TGTGCCAGCAGCTTAGCGAGGGTAGGGACTGAAGCTTTCTTT CASSLARVGTEAFF
TRBJ2-1 once TRBV27 - TGTGCCAGCAGTTTTTGGCGGGATAATCGCAATGAGCAGTTCTTC CASSFWRDNRNEQFF
TRBJ1-1 - TRBV6-5 - TGTGCCAGCAGTTACTTGTCGGGGATGAACACTGAAGCTTTCTTT CASSYLSGMNTEAFF
TRBJ1-1 few TRBV5-1 TRBD1 TGCGCCAGCAGCTTTGGACAGGGCACCGAAGCTTTCTTT CASSFGQGTEAFF
TRBJ1-4 few TRBV6-1 TRBD1 TGTGCCAGCAGAAGGGACAGGGGAAATGAAAAACTGTTTTTT CASRRDRGNEKLFF
TRBJ2-1 - TRBV7-9 - TGTGCCAGCAGCTTAGGCGGGGACGGCAGTGAGCAGTTCTTC CASSLGGDGSEQFF
TRBJ2-2 - TRBV7-9 - TGTGCCAGCAGCCTCGCGACAGCGAACACCGGGGAGCTGTTTTTT CASSLATANTGELFF
TRBJ2-3 - TRBV29-1 - TGCAGAGCCACCGCGGGAACGGATACGCAGTATTTT CRATAGTDTQYF
TRBJ1-1 - TRBV4-2 - TGTGCCAGCAGCCAAGCTGGGGGAACAGTCGACGCTTTCTTT CASSQAGGTVDAFF
TRBJ2-1 - TRBV28 TRBD2 TGTGCCAGCAGCCGCCGACTAGCGGCGAGCTCCTACAATGAGCAGTTCTTC CASSRRLAASSYNEQFF
TRBJ2-2 few TRBV7-9 TRBD1 TGTGCCAGCAGCTTAGCGACAGGGGGCGCGACTTGGTACACCGGGGAGCTGTTTTTT CASSLATGGATWYTGELFF
TRBJ1-5 - TRBV5-6 - TGTGCCAGCAGCTTGAGGGCGGAGAATCAGCCCCAGCATTTT CASSLRAENQPQHF
TRBJ2-7 - TRBV5-1 TRBD1 TGCGCCAGCAGCTTGACGGGACAGAGCTCCTACGAGCAGTACTTC CASSLTGQSSYEQYF
TRBJ2-3 - TRBV5-4 - TGTGCCAGCAGCTCCGGGGGTTTCACTGATTTT CASSSGGFTDF
TRBJ2-3 many TRBV10-3 TRBD2 TGTGCCATCTCGGGGCTAGCGGGAATGACAGATACGCAGTATTTT CAISGLAGMTDTQYF
TRBJ2-5 - TRBV18 - TGTGCCAGCTCACCAAGTCTGACGGGAGCCGGAGAGACCCAGTACTTC CASSPSLTGAGETQYF
TRBJ1-4 once TRBV5-8 - TGTGCCAGCAGCGGCCATGCAGGGTTAACTAATGAAAAACTGTTTTTT CASSGHAGLTNEKLFF
TRBJ2-1 - TRBV19 - TGTGCCAGTAGTATAGATTTGGGGCGGGACGGGCAGTTCTTC CASSIDLGRDGQFF
TRBJ2-3 - TRBV30 - TGTGCCTGGAGTGTTGGACAGAGCACAGATACGCAGTATTTT CAWSVGQSTDTQYF
TRBJ1-4 many TRBV7-6 TRBD1 TGTGCCAGCAGCTCGGGACAGTTTAATGAAAAACTGTTTTTT CASSSGQFNEKLFF
TRBJ1-1 - TRBV9 - TGTGCCAGCAGCGTAGGTTCGTTGAACACTGAAGCTTTCTTT CASSVGSLNTEAFF